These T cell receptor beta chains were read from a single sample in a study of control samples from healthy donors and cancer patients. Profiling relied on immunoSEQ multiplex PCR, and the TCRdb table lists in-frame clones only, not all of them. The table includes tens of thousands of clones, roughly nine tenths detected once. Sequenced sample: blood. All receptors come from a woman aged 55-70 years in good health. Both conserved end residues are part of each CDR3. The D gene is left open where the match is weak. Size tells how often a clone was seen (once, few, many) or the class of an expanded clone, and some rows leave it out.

CDR3nt: TGTGCCACCAGCAGTCACCGGGGGCCAGATACGCAGTATTTT; CDR3aa: CATSSHRGPDTQYF; d_gene: -; abundance: -; j_gene: TRBJ2-3; v_gene: TRBV15
CDR3nt: TGTGCCAGTAGTGCGACAGGGGGGTTCACTGAAGCTTTCTTT; CDR3aa: CASSATGGFTEAFF; d_gene: TRBD1; abundance: -; j_gene: TRBJ1-1; v_gene: TRBV19
CDR3nt: TGTGCCAGCAGCCCGGGCGGGGGACAGGAGCAGTTCTTC; CDR3aa: CASSPGGGQEQFF; d_gene: -; abundance: many; j_gene: TRBJ2-1; v_gene: TRBV7-8
CDR3nt: TGTGCCAGCAGTTTGAGGGAGACCCAGTACTTC; CDR3aa: CASSLRETQYF; d_gene: -; abundance: -; j_gene: TRBJ2-5; v_gene: TRBV12-3/TRBV12-4
CDR3nt: TGTGCCAGCAGCTTTATGCCTAGGACAGGTTCTCAAGAGACCCAGTACTTC; CDR3aa: CASSFMPRTGSQETQYF; d_gene: TRBD1; abundance: -; j_gene: TRBJ2-5; v_gene: TRBV5-5
CDR3nt: TGTGCTAGTGGTTTGCCACGAGGCGGGGGAACCTACAATGAGCAGTTCTTC; CDR3aa: CASGLPRGGGTYNEQFF; d_gene: TRBD2; abundance: -; j_gene: TRBJ2-1; v_gene: TRBV12-5
CDR3nt: TGCAGCGTTGTGGGATGGACAGGGGGCACTGAAGCTTTCTTT; CDR3aa: CSVVGWTGGTEAFF; d_gene: TRBD1; abundance: -; j_gene: TRBJ1-1; v_gene: TRBV29-1
CDR3nt: TGTGCCAGCAGCTTGGCCGTTTACGGGGAGCTGTTTTTT; CDR3aa: CASSLAVYGELFF; d_gene: -; abundance: -; j_gene: TRBJ2-2; v_gene: TRBV5-4
CDR3nt: TGTGCCAGCAGCGTAGAGGGTAATAGCAATCAGCCCCAGCATTTT; CDR3aa: CASSVEGNSNQPQHF; d_gene: -; abundance: -; j_gene: TRBJ1-5; v_gene: TRBV9
CDR3nt: TGTGCCAGCAGTGACTCTAGTGTAGGCCACGAGCAGTACTTC; CDR3aa: CASSDSSVGHEQYF; d_gene: -; abundance: -; j_gene: TRBJ2-7; v_gene: TRBV2
CDR3nt: TGTGCCAGCAGCTTAGGGACAGGGCCAGCTTTCTTT; CDR3aa: CASSLGTGPAFF; d_gene: TRBD1; abundance: few; j_gene: TRBJ1-1; v_gene: TRBV5-4
CDR3nt: TGTGCCAGCAGCCAATCGGCGGGGGGCGCGACAGATACGCAGTATTTT; CDR3aa: CASSQSAGGATDTQYF; d_gene: TRBD2; abundance: -; j_gene: TRBJ2-3; v_gene: TRBV11-2
CDR3nt: TGCAGTGCTAGTAATCAGAACGAGCAGTACTTC; CDR3aa: CSASNQNEQYF; d_gene: -; abundance: -; j_gene: TRBJ2-7; v_gene: TRBV20-1
CDR3nt: TGTGCCAGCAGCCACCGGGACATAAACACTGAAGCTTTCTTT; CDR3aa: CASSHRDINTEAFF; d_gene: -; abundance: few; j_gene: TRBJ1-1; v_gene: TRBV3-1/TRBV3-2
CDR3nt: TGTGCCAGTAGTACACTCAACAGGGGAACCGGAAACACCATATATTTT; CDR3aa: CASSTLNRGTGNTIYF; d_gene: TRBD1; abundance: -; j_gene: TRBJ1-3; v_gene: TRBV19
CDR3nt: TGTGCCAGCAGCTTAGTCGGCTTAGGTGGGAAAACTAGCGGGAGAGCCGATGAGCAGTTCTTC; CDR3aa: CASSLVGLGGKTSGRADEQFF; d_gene: TRBD2; abundance: -; j_gene: TRBJ2-1; v_gene: TRBV7-6
CDR3nt: TGTGCCAGCAGCTTATACCTTTCGACAGAGCCGTACGAGCAGTACTTC; CDR3aa: CASSLYLSTEPYEQYF; d_gene: -; abundance: once; j_gene: TRBJ2-7; v_gene: TRBV11-3
CDR3nt: TGTGCCAGCAGCACCCGACGACAGGGGGCCATCAATGAGCAGTTCTTC; CDR3aa: CASSTRRQGAINEQFF; d_gene: TRBD1; abundance: -; j_gene: TRBJ2-1; v_gene: TRBV4-2
CDR3nt: TGTGCCAGCAGTGCCGGGAGAGCGGGAGGTGGAGATACGCAGTATTTT; CDR3aa: CASSAGRAGGGDTQYF; d_gene: TRBD2; abundance: -; j_gene: TRBJ2-3; v_gene: TRBV6-4
CDR3nt: TGCAGCGTCGCGGGACTAGCGGGGGGCTACGAGCAGTACTTC; CDR3aa: CSVAGLAGGYEQYF; d_gene: TRBD2; abundance: -; j_gene: TRBJ2-7; v_gene: TRBV29-1
CDR3nt: TGCGCCAGCAGCTTGACACAGTATTCACCCCTCCACTTT; CDR3aa: CASSLTQYSPLHF; d_gene: -; abundance: -; j_gene: TRBJ1-6; v_gene: TRBV5-1
CDR3nt: TGTGCCAGCAGCTTGGAACGCAATTTGGGACCTACCTACGAGCAGTACTTC; CDR3aa: CASSLERNLGPTYEQYF; d_gene: -; abundance: few; j_gene: TRBJ2-7; v_gene: TRBV5-6
CDR3nt: TGTGCCAGCAGCCCGAAAGGACTAGCGGGGGCGGATACGCAGTATTTT; CDR3aa: CASSPKGLAGADTQYF; d_gene: TRBD2; abundance: -; j_gene: TRBJ2-3; v_gene: TRBV9
CDR3nt: TGTGCCAGCAGCCAACGGGCGGAGACATACAATGAGCAGTTCTTC; CDR3aa: CASSQRAETYNEQFF; d_gene: -; abundance: -; j_gene: TRBJ2-1; v_gene: TRBV14
CDR3nt: TGTGCCAGCAGTGACCGGATCCCCACTGAAGCTTTCTTT; CDR3aa: CASSDRIPTEAFF; d_gene: -; abundance: -; j_gene: TRBJ1-1; v_gene: TRBV2
CDR3nt: TGTGCCAGCAGCCCCTTATCGCACAGGGGGCGCGAATATGGCTACACCTTC; CDR3aa: CASSPLSHRGREYGYTF; d_gene: TRBD1; abundance: -; j_gene: TRBJ1-2; v_gene: TRBV11-2
CDR3nt: TGTGCCAGCAGCTTAGGCCTGGCACAGGGGGCTACCGAGCAGTACTTC; CDR3aa: CASSLGLAQGATEQYF; d_gene: TRBD1; abundance: few; j_gene: TRBJ2-7; v_gene: TRBV11-2
CDR3nt: TGTGCCAGTAGTGGGCAGGGGGCAACTAATGAAAAACTGTTTTTT; CDR3aa: CASSGQGATNEKLFF; d_gene: TRBD1; abundance: -; j_gene: TRBJ1-4; v_gene: TRBV19
CDR3nt: TGTGCCCGCATCTTTGGGGCTGAAGCTTTCTTT; CDR3aa: CARIFGAEAFF; d_gene: -; abundance: -; j_gene: TRBJ1-1; v_gene: TRBV30
CDR3nt: TGTGCCAGCAGCTTAGACCGGGAGACCCAGTACTTC; CDR3aa: CASSLDRETQYF; d_gene: -; abundance: once; j_gene: TRBJ2-5; v_gene: TRBV7-2
CDR3nt: TGCAGCGTTGGGGCAGGGGTTGGCAATCAGCCCCAGCATTTT; CDR3aa: CSVGAGVGNQPQHF; d_gene: -; abundance: -; j_gene: TRBJ1-5; v_gene: TRBV29-1
CDR3nt: TGCGCCAGCAGCTTCGCTCCTGACGAGTCGGGGGAGCAGTACTTC; CDR3aa: CASSFAPDESGEQYF; d_gene: -; abundance: -; j_gene: TRBJ2-7; v_gene: TRBV5-1
CDR3nt: TGTGCCAGCAGCCTGACAGGGGAAACTTGGGAGCAGTACTTC; CDR3aa: CASSLTGETWEQYF; d_gene: TRBD1; abundance: -; j_gene: TRBJ2-7; v_gene: TRBV7-9
CDR3nt: TGTGCCAGCAGTCTTAGACAGGGCACTAATTCACCCCTCCACTTT; CDR3aa: CASSLRQGTNSPLHF; d_gene: TRBD1; abundance: -; j_gene: TRBJ1-6; v_gene: TRBV28
CDR3nt: TGTGCCAGCAGTCCTCTGGGGGGTTCCTACAATGAGCAGTTCTTC; CDR3aa: CASSPLGGSYNEQFF; d_gene: -; abundance: -; j_gene: TRBJ2-1; v_gene: TRBV6-5